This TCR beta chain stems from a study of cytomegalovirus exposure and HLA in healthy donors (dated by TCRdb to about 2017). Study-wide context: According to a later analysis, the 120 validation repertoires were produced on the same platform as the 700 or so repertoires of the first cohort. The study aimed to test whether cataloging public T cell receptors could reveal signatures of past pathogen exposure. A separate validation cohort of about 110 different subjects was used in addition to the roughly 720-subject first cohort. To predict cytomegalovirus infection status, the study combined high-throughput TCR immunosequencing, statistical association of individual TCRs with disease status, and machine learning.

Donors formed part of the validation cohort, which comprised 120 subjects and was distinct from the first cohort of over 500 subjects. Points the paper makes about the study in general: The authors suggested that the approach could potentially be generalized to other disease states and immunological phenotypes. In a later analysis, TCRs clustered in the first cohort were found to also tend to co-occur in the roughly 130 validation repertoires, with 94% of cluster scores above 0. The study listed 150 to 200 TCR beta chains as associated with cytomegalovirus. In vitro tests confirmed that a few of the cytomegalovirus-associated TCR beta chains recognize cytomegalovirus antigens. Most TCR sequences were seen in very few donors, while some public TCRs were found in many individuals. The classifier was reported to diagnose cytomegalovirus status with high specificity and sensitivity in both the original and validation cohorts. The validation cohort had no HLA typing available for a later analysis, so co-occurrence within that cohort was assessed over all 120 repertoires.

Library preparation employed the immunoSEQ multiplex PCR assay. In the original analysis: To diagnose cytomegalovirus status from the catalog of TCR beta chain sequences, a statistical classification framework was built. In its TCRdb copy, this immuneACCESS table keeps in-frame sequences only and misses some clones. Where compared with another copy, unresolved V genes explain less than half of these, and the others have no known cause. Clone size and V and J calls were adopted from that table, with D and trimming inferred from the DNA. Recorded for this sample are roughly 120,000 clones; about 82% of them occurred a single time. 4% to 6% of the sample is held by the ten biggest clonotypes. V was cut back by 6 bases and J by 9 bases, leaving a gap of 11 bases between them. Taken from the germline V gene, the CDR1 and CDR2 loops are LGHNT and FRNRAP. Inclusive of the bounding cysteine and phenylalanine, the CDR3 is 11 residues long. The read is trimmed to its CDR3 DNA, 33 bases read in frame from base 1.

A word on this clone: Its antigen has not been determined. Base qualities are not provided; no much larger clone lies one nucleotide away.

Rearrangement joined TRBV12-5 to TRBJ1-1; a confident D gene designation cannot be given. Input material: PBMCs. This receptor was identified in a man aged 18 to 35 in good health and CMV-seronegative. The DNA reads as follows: TGTGCTAGTGGAGTCCGGACTCAAGCTTTCTTT. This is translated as CASGVRTQAFF.